A selection of T cell receptor beta chains follows, all from one sample in a study of T-cell reconstitution after alpha-beta-depleted transplantation in children. TCRdb redid the calling of the PCR reads with MiXCR, one entry per CDR3 protein. The sample lists approximately 510,000 distinct CDR3 sequences, 15% to 20% occurring once. This specimen was PBMCs from the stem cell graft donor, taken from the stem cell graft. The receptors were sampled from a human donor who donated a stem cell graft to a child with acute lymphoblastic leukemia. Both conserved end residues are part of each CDR3. D genes are given only for firm matches. Size is stated for part of the rows, as once, few or many counts, or as a class when the clone is expanded.

d_call j_call v_call clone_size cdr3_nt cdr3_aa
TRBD1 TRBJ2-6 TRBV12-3/TRBV12-4 few TGTGCCAGCAGAAACCAGGGGGCTGGGGCCAACGTCCTGACTTTC CASRNQGAGANVLTF
TRBD2 TRBJ2-7 TRBV10-2 . TGCGCCAGCAGTCGGGAGGGGACTCCGAGGAACTACGAGCAGTACTTT CASSREGTPRNYEQYF
TRBD1 TRBJ2-1 TRBV11-1 few TGTGCCAGCAGCCCAGGGGGCAGGGGGATCAATGAGCAGTTCTTC CASSPGGRGINEQFF
TRBD2 TRBJ2-3 TRBV2 many TGTGCCAGCACGAAGCTAGCGGGAAGGTCAGATACGCAGTATTTT CASTKLAGRSDTQYF
TRBD1 TRBJ2-7 TRBV20-1 . TGCAGTGCCCAAGGTGACAGGGGATCCTACGAGCAGTACTTC CSAQGDRGSYEQYF
. TRBJ2-3 TRBV18 few TGTGCCAGCTCAAAATGGTCGTTAACAGATACGCAGTATTTT CASSKWSLTDTQYF
TRBD2 TRBJ2-1 TRBV20-1 few TGCAGTGCTAGTCCGGTCAGCGGGAGTATTGGCGAGCAGTTCTTC CSASPVSGSIGEQFF
. TRBJ1-2 TRBV5-1 few TGCGCCAGCAGCTTGGGCACAGAGAGCTATGGCTACACCTTC CASSLGTESYGYTF
TRBD2 TRBJ2-6 TRBV5-1 . TGCGCCAGCAGCCCCGGGACTAGCGGGCCTTACTCTGGGGCCAACGTCCTGACTTTC CASSPGTSGPYSGANVLTF
TRBD2 TRBJ2-4 TRBV28 . TGTGCCAGCAGTTTCCTAGCGGGAGCAGCCAAAAACATTCAGTACTTC CASSFLAGAAKNIQYF
TRBD2 TRBJ2-1 TRBV4-2 . TGTGCCAGCAGCCTAATGACAGGGACTAGCGGGCGAGACGAGCAGTTCTTC CASSLMTGTSGRDEQFF
TRBD2 TRBJ2-3 TRBV13 few TGTGCCAGCAGCTCCTGGAGAATTAGCGGGAGGTTCACAGATACGCAGTATTTT CASSSWRISGRFTDTQYF
TRBD1 TRBJ2-7 TRBV6-1 . TGTGCCAGCAGCGAAAGACAGGGTACCTACTACGAGCAGTACTTC CASSERQGTYYEQYF
. TRBJ2-1 TRBV4-1 few TGCGCCAGCAGCCAAGATCCGGGAACGGATAATGAGCAGTTCTTC CASSQDPGTDNEQFF
TRBD2 TRBJ2-1 TRBV20-1 . TGCAGTGCTAGTAGACTAGCGAAGGGCAATGAGCAGTTCTTC CSASRLAKGNEQFF
. TRBJ1-1 TRBV3-1 . TGTGCCAGCAGCCAACCCCGGACGACCCGGGGCACTGAAGCTTTCTTT CASSQPRTTRGTEAFF
. TRBJ1-3 TRBV6-1 . TGTGCCAGCAGTCGAGGCGGTGGAAACACCATATATTTT CASSRGGGNTIYF
TRBD1 TRBJ1-1 TRBV18 . TGTGCCAGCTCACCGGACAGGGTTATGAACACTGAAGCTTTCTTT CASSPDRVMNTEAFF
TRBD2 TRBJ2-1 TRBV15 few TGTGCCACCAGCAGCGGGGAGACTAGCGGACAATACGTTTGGAATGAGCAGTTCTTC CATSSGETSGQYVWNEQFF
. TRBJ2-5 TRBV5-1 . TGCGCCAGCAGCTTAAAAGACCGATCTCCGTACCAAGAGACCCAGTACTTC CASSLKDRSPYQETQYF
. TRBJ1-2 TRBV25-1 . TGTGCCAGCAGTGAATATACAGCAACCTATGGCTACACCTTC CASSEYTATYGYTF
. TRBJ2-1 TRBV2 . TGTGCCAGCGGACCCACCTTAGAGGGCCGGTACAATGAGCAGTTCTTC CASGPTLEGRYNEQFF
TRBD1 TRBJ2-7 TRBV20-1 . TGCAGTGCGGCGGGACAGGGGGCATGGGAGCAGTACTTC CSAAGQGAWEQYF
. TRBJ1-2 TRBV7-9 . TGTGCCAGCAGCTTAGGAATTGGAGCTAACTATGGCTACACCTTC CASSLGIGANYGYTF
. TRBJ1-2 TRBV7-2 once TGTGCCAGCAGCTTACAGGGGAGTCACGGCTACACCTTC CASSLQGSHGYTF
. TRBJ1-6 TRBV7-9 . TGTGCCAGCAGCTTCGGGATTTCACCCCTCCACTTT CASSFGISPLHF
TRBD1 TRBJ2-7 TRBV27 few TGTGCCAGCAGTTTGCTGGACAGGTCCTACGAGCAGTACTTC CASSLLDRSYEQYF
. TRBJ2-7 TRBV2 . TGTCCCAGTGCACAAACCTACGAGCAGTACTTC CPSAQTYEQYF
TRBD1 TRBJ1-3 TRBV30 . TGTGCCTACCCGGGACAGGTCTCTGGAAACACCATATATTTT CAYPGQVSGNTIYF
TRBD1 TRBJ2-5 TRBV13 few TGTGCCAGCAGCAAACAGGGGCGCTCAGAGACCCAGTACTTC CASSKQGRSETQYF
. TRBJ1-2 TRBV29-1 few TGCAGCGTTGAAGGGGGTCCGGGACTCTCTTTGTATGGCTACACCTTC CSVEGGPGLSLYGYTF
. TRBJ1-2 TRBV6-5 few TGTGCCAGCGGATTTGAGATCTATGGCTACACCTTC CASGFEIYGYTF
. TRBJ2-3 TRBV24-1 . TGTGCCATCAACCGGGACTTCACAGATACGCAGTATTTT CAINRDFTDTQYF
. TRBJ2-3 TRBV5-1 . TGCGCCAGCAGCTTGGTATCCGGGGAGAACACAGATACGCAGTATTTT CASSLVSGENTDTQYF
TRBD2 TRBJ2-1 TRBV4-1 . TGCGCCAGCAGCCAAGAACCGACTAGCGGGAGCCCCTACAATGAGCAGTTCTTC CASSQEPTSGSPYNEQFF
. TRBJ2-7 TRBV7-9 few TGTGCCAGCAGTTTCCCGGGACGCGCACTGGTGGAGCAGTACTTC CASSFPGRALVEQYF